The 16 T cell receptor beta chains given below trace back to one sample, sequenced in a study of vaccination effects on CD4 cells after COVID-19. No antigen is known for these receptors. ViraFEST assay sequencing came after antigen-specific CD4+ T cells were expanded with viral peptide pools. Around day 10 of culture, CD4+ T cells were separated out. Either the mRNA-1273 or the BNT162b2 vaccine was given to participants as two doses. TCRdb keeps only in-frame clones here, not all; method: immunoSEQ multiplex PCR. The table records about 66,000 clones, about 80% of them present only once. The sequencing used CD4+ T cells from PBMCs cultured with HCoV-OC43 spike peptides, collected after COVID-19 vaccination. Specified subset: HCoV-OC43 spike overlapping peptide pool stimulation. The source is a human donor who received a COVID-19 vaccine.

The chain combines TRBV5-1 with TRBJ1-4; 11 bases line up with TRBD1. Trimming at V came to 3 bases and at J to 2 bases, leaving 6 bases not matched to a gene. CDR1 is SGHRS and CDR2 is YFSETQ in the germline V gene. The CDR3 has 17 amino acids. This CDR3 reads CASSSRTGGKTNEKLFF. The CDR3 nucleotides read TGCGCCAGCAGCTCAAGGACAGGGGGCAAGACTAATGAAAAACTGTTTTTT.

The chain couples TRBV7-2 to TRBJ1-5; TRBD1 agrees at 8 bases. V lost 2 bases and J lost 12; bases outside the gene matches: 6. The length of the CDR3 is 13 residues. Per the germline V gene, CDR1 is SGHTA and CDR2 is FQGNSA. CDR3 residues: CASSLTGQASQHF. DNA for the CDR3: TGTGCCAGCAGCTTAACGGGACAGGCCAGCCAGCATTTT.

The chain has TRBV29-1 and TRBJ1-2; no clear D gene. CDR1 is SQVTM and CDR2 is ANQGSEA in the germline V gene. This CDR3 has 13 residues. Trimming left V 3 bases short and J 4 bases short, with 12 bases between. The chain's CDR3 is CSVEAGGSYGYTF. The CDR3 bases are TGCAGCGTTGAGGCAGGAGGGAGCTATGGCTACACCTTC. The full variable domain, with the rest looked up from reference TRBV29-1 and TRBJ1-2, is SAVISQKPSRDICQRGTSLTIQCQVDSQVTMMFWYRQQPGQSLTLIATANQGSEATYESGFVIDKFPISRPNLTFSTLTVSNMSPEDSSIYLCSVEAGGSYGYTFGSGTRLTVV.

The V and J genes are TRBV14 and TRBJ2-5; 9 positions agree with TRBD2. The junction had 10 bases not matched to a gene; V was cut back by 1 base and J by 1 base. The length of the CDR3 is 18 residues. Germline loops: CDR1 SGHDN, CDR2 FVKESK. The CDR3 sequence is CASSQGLMSGGPQETQYF. The CDR3 DNA reads TGTGCCAGCAGCCAAGGACTGATGAGCGGGGGGCCCCAAGAGACCCAGTACTTC.

The chain employs TRBV7-9 and TRBJ1-1; D not certain. CDR1 is SEHNR, CDR2 FQNEAQ, per germline (reference sequence). This CDR3 comprises 13 residues. With 3 bases removed from V and 1 base from J, the gap between germline ends came to 6 bases. The CDR3 nucleotides read TGTGCCAGCAGCTTCCAGACGAACACTGAAGCTTTCTTT. Translation: CASSFQTNTEAFF.

The gene calls are TRBV18 and TRBJ1-2; unclear D gene. The CDR3 covers 15 residues. The germline gives CDR1 KGHSH, CDR2 LQKENI. Trimming took off 2 bases at V and 4 bases at J, with 14 bases between the two ends. The CDR3 sequence is CASSPSAEGGYGYTF. The CDR3 coding sequence is TGTGCCAGCTCACCAAGCGCCGAGGGAGGCTATGGCTACACCTTC.

The chain employs TRBV30 and TRBJ2-2; 7 bases fit TRBD1. The CDR3 runs to 18 residues. Per the germline V gene, CDR1 is GTSNPN and CDR2 is SVGIG (reference sequence). The V segment lost 2 bases and the J segment 1 base; nucleotides outside the gene matches: 13. The CDR3 coding sequence is TGTGCCTGGAGTACGGACAGGTCGGTCATCAGGAACACCGGGGAGCTGTTTTTT. Its protein product is CAWSTDRSVIRNTGELFF.

The V call is TRBV6-2 or TRBV6-3, the J call TRBJ2-2; D gene uncertain. Germline loops: CDR1 MNHEY, CDR2 SVGEGT. This CDR3 comprises 19 residues. V lost 0 bases, J lost 0 bases, and 17 bases lay in between. DNA for the CDR3: TGTGCCAGCAGTTACTCGAATTTCAGATTGAGCGCGAACACCGGGGAGCTGTTTTTT. Translated, it gives CASSYSNFRLSANTGELFF.

The chain is built from TRBV3-1 (or the pseudogene TRBV3-2) and TRBJ2-3, with D possibly being TRBD1 or TRBD2 (5 bases each). The V gene lost 3 bases and the J gene lost 0 bases, with 16 bases spanning the gap. There are 17 residues in the CDR3. Germline V gene data show CDR1 as LGHDT and CDR2 as YNNKEL (reference sequence). The chain's CDR3 is CASSQYLVGGSTDTQYF. In DNA form, the CDR3 reads TGTGCCAGCAGCCAGTACCTTGTTGGGGGAAGCACAGATACGCAGTATTTT.

The J gene is TRBJ1-1, the V gene TRBV27; the match to TRBD1 covers 8 bases. CDR1 is MNHEY, CDR2 SMNVEV, per germline (reference sequence). The CDR3 runs 16 residues. The ends lost 5 bases at V and 4 bases at J; junction bases unmatched: 12. In DNA, the CDR3 is TGTGCCAGCAGTGCCCGACAGGGGATGAGCGGCACTGAAGCTTTCTTT. This encodes CASSARQGMSGTEAFF.

The rearrangement uses TRBV5-1 and TRBJ2-5; D is unresolved. Germline V gene lookup returns CDR1 SGHRS and CDR2 YFSETQ. The V end lost 0 bases, the J end lost 5 bases, and 20 bases lay between the germline ends. This CDR3 is 17 amino acids long. CDR3 loop: CASSLVLRPGGPETQYF. For the CDR3, the DNA is TGCGCCAGCAGCTTGGTGTTGAGGCCCGGTGGCCCGGAGACCCAGTACTTC.

V usage is TRBV5-4 and J usage is TRBJ1-2; D is unclear. This CDR3 spans 13 amino acids. With 1 base removed from V and 5 bases from J, the gap between germline ends came to 9 bases. Looked up from germline, CDR1 is SGHNT and CDR2 is YYREEE (reference sequence). The CDR3 coding sequence is TGTGCCAGCAGCTTGAGAAGCCTTTATGGCTACACCTTC. It specifies CASSLRSLYGYTF.

A single count supports this clone. J is TRBJ1-1 and V is TRBV5-1; the D is unclear. Germline assignment: CDR1 SGHRS and CDR2 YFSETQ. Trimming stripped 2 bases from V and 6 bases from J, with 14 bases between. This CDR3 is built from 14 residues. CDR3 region: CASSLSGTEAEAFF. CDR3 coding DNA: TGCGCCAGCAGCTTATCGGGCACTGAGGCTGAAGCTTTCTTT. The whole variable domain, remainder taken from reference TRBV5-1 and TRBJ1-1, is KAGVTQTPRYLIKTRGQQVTLSCSPISGHRSVSWYQQTPGQGLQFLFEYFSETQRNKGNFPGRFSGRQFSNSRSEMNVSTLELGDSALYLCASSLSGTEAEAFFGQGTRLTVV.

This rearrangement joins TRBV11-1 to TRBJ2-5; 13 bases map to TRBD2. The CDR3 is made up of 14 amino acids. Per germline, CDR1 SGHAT and CDR2 FQDESV (reference sequence). The J segment lost 7 bases and the V segment lost 6 bases, leaving 5 bases of the junction unmatched. CDR3 sequence: CASRRTSGGWTQYF. The CDR3 coding sequence is TGTGCCAGCAGACGGACTAGCGGGGGTTGGACCCAGTACTTC.

J is TRBJ2-3 and V is TRBV5-8; 11 nucleotides line up with TRBD2. Trimming at V came to 7 bases and at J to 1 base, leaving 17 bases not matched to a gene. Germline CDR1 reads SGHTS; CDR2 reads YDEGEE. CDR3 size: 19 residues. CDR3 nucleotide sequence: TGTGCCAGCCCATTAGCACTAGCGGGGGTCCAAATGCGCACAGATACGCAGTATTTT. Its protein product is CASPLALAGVQMRTDTQYF.

This sequence joins TRBV19 and TRBJ2-2, with D perhaps given as TRBD1 or TRBD2 (5 bases each). Germline V CDR1 and CDR2: LNHDA, SQIVND (reference sequence). V was clipped by 7 bases and J by 6 bases, with 21 bases between them. The CDR3 spans 16 residues. For the CDR3, the DNA is TGTGCCAGTACCCCCCGTAGGGGAGTATTGTCCGGGGAGCTGTTTTTT. This sequence encodes CASTPRRGVLSGELFF.